This T cell receptor beta chain was identified during a study of human T cells and chemical hapten exposure. A note on this clonotype: Sequence at one end of the junction differs from germline and may be a read error.

Time point given: patch test 1, 2 weeks after DPC sensitization. The treatment here: therapeutic diphenylcyclopropenone sensitization with weekly scalp DPC. TCRdb passed the RACE reads through MiXCR, listing each CDR3 protein once. This sample carries 180,000 or so distinct CDR3 sequences, about 14% of them seen once, and the ten largest clones take approximately 1.5%. Sequences were derived from whole blood, sampled in connection with sensitization to the hapten diphenylcyclopropenone (DPC). The source is a woman aged 25 to 39 with alopecia areata. Some clones in this sample may be carry-over from other donors' samples.

In nucleotides, the CDR3 is TGTGCCGGCAGTGACAGATTCGCTGGGGCCAACGTCCTGACTTTC. Amino acids: CAGSDRFAGANVLTF. V is TRBV25-1 and J is TRBJ2-6; D perhaps matches TRBD1 (5 bases). CDR1 and CDR2 from the germline V gene are MGHDK and SYGVNS. The CDR3 length is 15 residues.